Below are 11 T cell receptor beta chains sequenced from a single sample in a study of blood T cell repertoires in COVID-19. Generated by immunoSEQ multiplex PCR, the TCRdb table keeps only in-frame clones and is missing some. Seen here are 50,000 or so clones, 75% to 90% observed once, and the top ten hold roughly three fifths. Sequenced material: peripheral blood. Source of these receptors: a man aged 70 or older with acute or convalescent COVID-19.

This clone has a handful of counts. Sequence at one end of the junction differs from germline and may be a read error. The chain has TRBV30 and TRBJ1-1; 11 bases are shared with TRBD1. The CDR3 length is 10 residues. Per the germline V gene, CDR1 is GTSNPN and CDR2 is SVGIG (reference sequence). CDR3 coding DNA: TGTGCCTGGGGGGACAGGGGGTTGATTTTT. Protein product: CAWGDRGLIF.

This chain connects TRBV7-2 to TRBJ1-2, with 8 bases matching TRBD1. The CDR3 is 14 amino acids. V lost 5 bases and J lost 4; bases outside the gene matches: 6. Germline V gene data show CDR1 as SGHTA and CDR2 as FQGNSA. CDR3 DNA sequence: TGTGCCAGCAGCCCAACCAGGGGGCCCTATGGCTACACCTTC. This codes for CASSPTRGPYGYTF.

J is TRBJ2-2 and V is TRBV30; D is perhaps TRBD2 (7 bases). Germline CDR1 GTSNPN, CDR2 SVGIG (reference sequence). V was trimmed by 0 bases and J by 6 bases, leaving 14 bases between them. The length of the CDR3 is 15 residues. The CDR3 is CAWSVGRGGAGELFF. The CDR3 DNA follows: TGTGCCTGGAGTGTAGGCAGGGGAGGGGCCGGGGAGCTGTTTTTT.

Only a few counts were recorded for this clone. CDR3 amino acids: CASSPATEGGYTF. The CDR3 DNA is TGTGCCAGCAGTCCCGCCACAGAAGGTGGCTACACCTTC. The chain has TRBV6-2 or TRBV6-3 and TRBJ1-2, with D hard to call. The CDR3 spans 13 residues. V shed 5 bases and J shed 7 bases, with 14 bases lying between them. Germline V gives CDR1 MNHEY, CDR2 SVGEGT.

The CDR3 DNA reads TGTGCCAGCAGCCACTTGGGACTAGCGGAGCAGTTCTTC. It is translated as CASSHLGLAEQFF. The V and J genes are TRBV7-8 and TRBJ2-1, with 10 bases aligning to TRBD2. This CDR3 has 13 amino acids. Germline loops: CDR1 SGHVS, CDR2 FQNEAQ. V lost 5 bases and J lost 10; bases outside the gene matches: 5. Full variable domain (rest looked up from reference TRBV7-8 and TRBJ2-1): GAGVSQSPRYKVAKRGQDVALRCDPISGHVSLFWYQQALGQGPEFLTYFQNEAQLDKSGLPSDRFFAERPEGSVSTLKIQRTQQEDSAVYLCASSHLGLAEQFFGPGTRLTVL.

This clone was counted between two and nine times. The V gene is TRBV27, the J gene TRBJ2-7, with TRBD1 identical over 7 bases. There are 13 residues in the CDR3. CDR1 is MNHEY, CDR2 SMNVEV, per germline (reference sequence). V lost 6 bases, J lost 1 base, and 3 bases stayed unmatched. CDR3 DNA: TGTGCCAGCAGCCCGGGACAGTCCTACGAGCAGTACTTC. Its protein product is CASSPGQSYEQYF.

The CDR3 region is CASSFLQGDNEQFF. For the CDR3, the DNA is TGTGCCAGCAGTTTTCTACAGGGCGACAATGAGCAGTTCTTC. The rearrangement links TRBV6-5 to TRBJ2-1, with D maybe TRBD1 (6 bases). Germline V gives CDR1 MNHEY, CDR2 SVGAGI. The V end was cut by 4 bases, the J end by 5 bases, with 12 bases between. The CDR3 is made up of 14 amino acids.

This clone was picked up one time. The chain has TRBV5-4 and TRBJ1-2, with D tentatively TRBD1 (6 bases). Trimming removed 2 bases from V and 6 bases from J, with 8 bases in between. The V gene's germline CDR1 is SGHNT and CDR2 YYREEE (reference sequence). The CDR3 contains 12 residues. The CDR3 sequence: CASSFSGDGYTF. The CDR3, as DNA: TGTGCCAGCAGCTTTTCAGGGGATGGCTACACCTTC.

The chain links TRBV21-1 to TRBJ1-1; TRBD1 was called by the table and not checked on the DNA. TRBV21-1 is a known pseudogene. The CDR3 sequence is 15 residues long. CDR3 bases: TGTGCCAGCAGCAAAGAGACAGGGGGCTTGACTGAAGCTTTCTTT. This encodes CASSKETGGLTEAFF.

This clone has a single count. The CDR3 coding sequence is TGTGCCAGCAGCCCCGTCGGGACCGGGGAGCTGTTTTTT. It encodes CASSPVGTGELFF. The V call is TRBV7-9, the J call TRBJ2-2; D gene unclear. Trimming took off 5 bases at V and 5 bases at J, with 9 bases between the two ends. In germline, CDR1 is SEHNR, CDR2 FQNEAQ (reference sequence). This CDR3 has 13 amino acids.

CDR3 bases: TGTGCCAGCAGTTACATCAGGGGTAGGGTGGACTCACCCCTCCACTTT. Translation gives CASSYIRGRVDSPLHF. This rearrangement joins TRBV6-2 or TRBV6-3 to TRBJ1-6, with a possible D match to TRBD1 (6 bases). V was trimmed by 2 bases and J by 10 bases, leaving 18 bases between them. The germline V gene has CDR1 MNHEY and CDR2 SVGEGT. The CDR3 totals 16 residues.